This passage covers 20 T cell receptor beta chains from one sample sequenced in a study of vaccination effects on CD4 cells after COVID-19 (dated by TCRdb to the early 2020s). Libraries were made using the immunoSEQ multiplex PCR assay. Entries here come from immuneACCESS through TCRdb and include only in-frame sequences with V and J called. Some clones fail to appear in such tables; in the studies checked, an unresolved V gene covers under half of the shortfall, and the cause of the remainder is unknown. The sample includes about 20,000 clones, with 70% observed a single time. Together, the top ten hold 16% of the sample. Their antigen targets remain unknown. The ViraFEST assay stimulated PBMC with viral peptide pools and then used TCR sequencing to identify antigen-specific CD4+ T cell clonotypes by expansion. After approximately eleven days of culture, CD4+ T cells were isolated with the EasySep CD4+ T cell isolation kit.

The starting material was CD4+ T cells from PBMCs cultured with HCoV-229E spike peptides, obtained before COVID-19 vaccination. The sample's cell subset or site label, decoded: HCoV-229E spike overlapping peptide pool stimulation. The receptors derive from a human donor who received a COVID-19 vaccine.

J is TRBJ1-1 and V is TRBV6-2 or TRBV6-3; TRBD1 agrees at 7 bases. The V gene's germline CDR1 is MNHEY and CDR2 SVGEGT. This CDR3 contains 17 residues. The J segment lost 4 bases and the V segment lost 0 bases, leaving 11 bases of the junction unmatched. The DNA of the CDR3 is TGTGCCAGCAGTTACTCGCGGTCTACAGGGGTCGGCACTGAAGCTTTCTTT. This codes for CASSYSRSTGVGTEAFF.

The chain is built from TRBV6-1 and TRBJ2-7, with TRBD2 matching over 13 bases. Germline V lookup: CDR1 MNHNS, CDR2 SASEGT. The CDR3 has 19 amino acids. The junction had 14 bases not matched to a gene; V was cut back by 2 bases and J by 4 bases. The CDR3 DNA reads TGTGCCAGCAGTGAAAGAAGGGGGTTACTAGCGGGAGGGTTTTACGAGCAGTACTTC. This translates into CASSERRGLLAGGFYEQYF.

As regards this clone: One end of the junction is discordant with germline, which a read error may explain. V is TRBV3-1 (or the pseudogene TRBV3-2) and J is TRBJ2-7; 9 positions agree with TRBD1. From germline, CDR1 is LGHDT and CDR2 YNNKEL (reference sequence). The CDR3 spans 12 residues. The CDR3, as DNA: TGTGCCAGCAGCCAAGACGACAGGGGGATAAACTTC. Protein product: CASSQDDRGINF.

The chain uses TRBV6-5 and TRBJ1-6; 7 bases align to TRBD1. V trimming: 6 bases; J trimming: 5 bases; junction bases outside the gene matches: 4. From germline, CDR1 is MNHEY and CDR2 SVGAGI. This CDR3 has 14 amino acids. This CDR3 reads CASSSQGNNSPLHF. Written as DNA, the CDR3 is TGTGCCAGCAGCTCACAGGGGAATAATTCACCCCTCCACTTT.

CDR3 amino acids: CASSEAMNTEAFF. CDR3 coding DNA: TGTGCCAGCAGTGAAGCCATGAACACTGAAGCTTTCTTT. The chain has TRBV2 and TRBJ1-1, with no clear D. The CDR3 length is 13 residues. The V gene lost 0 bases and the J gene lost 0 bases, with 2 bases spanning the gap. The germline V gene has CDR1 SNHLY and CDR2 FYNNEI.

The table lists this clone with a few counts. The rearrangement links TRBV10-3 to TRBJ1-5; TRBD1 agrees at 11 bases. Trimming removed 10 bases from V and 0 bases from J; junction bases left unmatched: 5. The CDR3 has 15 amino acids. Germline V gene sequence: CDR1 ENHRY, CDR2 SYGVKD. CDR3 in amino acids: CASRDRGTSNQPQHF. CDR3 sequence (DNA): TGTGCCAGCCGGGACAGGGGGACTAGCAATCAGCCCCAGCATTTT.

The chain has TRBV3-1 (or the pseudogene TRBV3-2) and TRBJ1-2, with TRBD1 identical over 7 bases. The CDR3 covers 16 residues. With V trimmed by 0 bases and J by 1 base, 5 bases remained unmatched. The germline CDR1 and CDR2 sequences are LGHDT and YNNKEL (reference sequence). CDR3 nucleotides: TGTGCCAGCAGCCAAGATGGGGGACAGTTTAACTATGGCTACACCTTC. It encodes CASSQDGGQFNYGYTF.

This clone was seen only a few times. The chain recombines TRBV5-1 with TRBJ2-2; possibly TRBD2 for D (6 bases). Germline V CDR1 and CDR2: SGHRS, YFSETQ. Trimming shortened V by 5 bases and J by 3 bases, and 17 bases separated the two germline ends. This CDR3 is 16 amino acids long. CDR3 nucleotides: TGCGCCAGCAGGGAGATGGGGGGTCTATACACCGGGGAGCTGTTTTTT. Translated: CASREMGGLYTGELFF.

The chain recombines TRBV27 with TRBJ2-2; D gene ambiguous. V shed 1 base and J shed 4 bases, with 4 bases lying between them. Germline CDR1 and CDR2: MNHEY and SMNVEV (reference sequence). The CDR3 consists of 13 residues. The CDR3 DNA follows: TGTGCCAGCAGTTTATGGGGCACCGGGGAGCTGTTTTTT. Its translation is CASSLWGTGELFF.

The CDR3 nucleotides are TGTGCCAGCAGCCGTACCCGGTGGCCGGATAATTCACCCCTCCACTTT. It specifies CASSRTRWPDNSPLHF. The rearrangement links TRBV14 to TRBJ1-6; the D is unclear. V was clipped by 4 bases and J by 5 bases, with 15 bases between them. Germline V gene data show CDR1 as SGHDN and CDR2 as FVKESK. The CDR3 totals 16 residues. The entire variable domain, with the rest obtained from reference TRBV14 and TRBJ1-6, is as follows: EAGVTQFPSHSVIEKGQTVTLRCDPISGHDNLYWYRRVMGKEIKFLLHFVKESKQDESGMPNNRFLAERTGGTYSTLKVQPAELEDSGVYFCASSRTRWPDNSPLHFGNGTRLTVT.

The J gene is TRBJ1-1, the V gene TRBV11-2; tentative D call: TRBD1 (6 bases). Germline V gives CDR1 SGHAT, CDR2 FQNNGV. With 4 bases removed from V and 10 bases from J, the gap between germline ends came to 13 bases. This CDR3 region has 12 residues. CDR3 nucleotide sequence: TGTGCCAGCAGCTCGATGGGCAGGGGAGCTTTCTTT. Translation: CASSSMGRGAFF.

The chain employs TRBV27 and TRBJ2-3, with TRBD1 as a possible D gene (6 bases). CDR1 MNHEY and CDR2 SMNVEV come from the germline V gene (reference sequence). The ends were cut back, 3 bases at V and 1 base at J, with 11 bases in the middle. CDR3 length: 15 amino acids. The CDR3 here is CASSFGGLRTDTQYF. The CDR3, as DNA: TGTGCCAGCAGTTTTGGGGGCCTCCGCACAGATACGCAGTATTTT.

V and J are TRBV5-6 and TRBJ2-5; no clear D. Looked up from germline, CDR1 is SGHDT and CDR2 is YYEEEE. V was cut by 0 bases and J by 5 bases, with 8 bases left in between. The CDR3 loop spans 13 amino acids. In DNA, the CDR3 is TGTGCCAGCAGCTTGGCCGGGTTCGAGACCCAGTACTTC. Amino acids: CASSLAGFETQYF.

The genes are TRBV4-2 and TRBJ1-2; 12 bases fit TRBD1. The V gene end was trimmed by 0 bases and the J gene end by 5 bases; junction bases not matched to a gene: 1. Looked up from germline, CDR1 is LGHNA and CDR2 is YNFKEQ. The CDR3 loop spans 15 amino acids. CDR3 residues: CASSQEGQGAYGYTF. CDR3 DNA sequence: TGTGCCAGCAGCCAAGAGGGACAGGGGGCATATGGCTACACCTTC.

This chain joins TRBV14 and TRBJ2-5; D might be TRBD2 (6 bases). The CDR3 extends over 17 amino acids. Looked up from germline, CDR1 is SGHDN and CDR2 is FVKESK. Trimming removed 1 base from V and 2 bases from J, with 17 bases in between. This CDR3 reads CASSQGSAWGVQETQYF. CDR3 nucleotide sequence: TGTGCCAGCAGCCAAGGGAGCGCGTGGGGGGTACAAGAGACCCAGTACTTC.

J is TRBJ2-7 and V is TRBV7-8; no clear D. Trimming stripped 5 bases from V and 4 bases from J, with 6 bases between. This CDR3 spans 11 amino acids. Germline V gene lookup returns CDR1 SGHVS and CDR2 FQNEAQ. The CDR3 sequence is CASSPQYEQYF. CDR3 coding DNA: TGTGCCAGCAGCCCCCAATACGAGCAGTACTTC.

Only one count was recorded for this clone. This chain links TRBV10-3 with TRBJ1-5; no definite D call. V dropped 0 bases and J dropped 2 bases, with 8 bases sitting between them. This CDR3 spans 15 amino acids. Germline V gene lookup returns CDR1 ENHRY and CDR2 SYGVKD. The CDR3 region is CAISESGGRNQPQHF. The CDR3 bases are TGTGCCATCAGTGAGTCGGGCGGACGCAATCAGCCCCAGCATTTT.

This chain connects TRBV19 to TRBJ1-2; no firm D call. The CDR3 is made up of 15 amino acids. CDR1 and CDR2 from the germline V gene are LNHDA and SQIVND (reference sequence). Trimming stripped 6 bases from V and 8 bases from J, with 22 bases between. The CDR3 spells CASSPPGSSSGGYTF. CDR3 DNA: TGTGCCAGTAGCCCCCCAGGTAGTAGTTCGGGGGGCTACACCTTC.

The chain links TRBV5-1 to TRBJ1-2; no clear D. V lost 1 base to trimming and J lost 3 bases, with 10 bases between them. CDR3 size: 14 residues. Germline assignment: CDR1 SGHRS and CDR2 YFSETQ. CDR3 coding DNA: TGCGCCAGCAGCTTGACGGCCGACGACTATGGCTACACCTTC. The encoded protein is CASSLTADDYGYTF. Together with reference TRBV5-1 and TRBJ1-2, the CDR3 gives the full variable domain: KAGVTQTPRYLIKTRGQQVTLSCSPISGHRSVSWYQQTPGQGLQFLFEYFSETQRNKGNFPGRFSGRQFSNSRSEMNVSTLELGDSALYLCASSLTADDYGYTFGSGTRLTVV.

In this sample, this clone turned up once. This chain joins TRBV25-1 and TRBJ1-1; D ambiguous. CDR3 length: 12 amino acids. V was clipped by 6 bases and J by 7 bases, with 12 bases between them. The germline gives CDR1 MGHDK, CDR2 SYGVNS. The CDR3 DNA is TGTGCCAGCAGGGGTCGTACCGGTGAAGCTTTCTTT. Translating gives CASRGRTGEAFF.